The 7 T cell receptor beta chains below all came from one sample that was sequenced in a study of shared T cell receptors in the human thymus (TCRdb year 2021). Libraries were made using the immunoSEQ multiplex PCR assay. In its TCRdb copy, this immuneACCESS table keeps in-frame sequences only and misses some clones. Where compared with another copy, unresolved V genes explain less than half of these, and the others have no known cause. This sample is represented by 630,000 or so clones; more than 70% of them were singletons. 0.0094% of the sample lies in the top ten. A further study also used this sample, focusing on human thymus T cells.

Sequencing was done on a sample of thymocytes. The receptor source for this set is a boy in the first two years of life with a congenital heart defect. Donor details come from another sample of the same person, matched by shared clones.

The V and J genes are TRBV28 and TRBJ2-2; no clear D. V lost 5 bases and J 6 bases, leaving 16 bases between the germline ends. CDR1 is MDHEN and CDR2 is SYDVKM in the germline V gene. The CDR3 sequence is 15 residues long. Here the CDR3 reads CASSPYLRGAGELFF. The CDR3 nucleotides are TGTGCCAGCAGTCCGTACTTGAGAGGAGCCGGGGAGCTGTTTTTT.

Written as DNA, the CDR3 is TGTGCCTGGGGAGGGTACCAAGAGACCCAGTACTTC. This codes for CAWGGYQETQYF. The chain employs TRBV30 and TRBJ2-5; TRBD2 might be the D (6 bases). Germline CDR1 GTSNPN, CDR2 SVGIG (reference sequence). Deletions cut 5 bases from V and 0 bases from J, with 7 bases between. The CDR3 length is 12 residues.

V and J are TRBV30 and TRBJ1-2; the match to TRBD1 covers 9 bases. Germline V gene data show CDR1 as GTSNPN and CDR2 as SVGIG (reference sequence). The CDR3 is 15 residues long. The V and J ends lost 3 bases and 4 bases, in that order; junction bases with no gene match: 9. CDR3: CAWRLTGGRGYGYTF. DNA of the CDR3: TGTGCCTGGAGACTTACAGGGGGCAGGGGCTATGGCTACACCTTC.

The genes are TRBV7-2 and TRBJ1-3; no reliable D call. The ends were cut back, 2 bases at V and 5 bases at J, with 10 bases in the middle. The CDR3 contains 14 residues. Germline lookup yields CDR1 SGHTA and CDR2 FQGNSA. CDR3 bases: TGTGCCAGCAGCTTAAATCCGACAAGAAACACCATATATTTT. This gives the protein CASSLNPTRNTIYF.

The CDR3 reads CASSGPREGGGGICEQYF. The DNA of the CDR3 is TGTGCCAGCAGCGGACCCCGGGAAGGGGGTGGTGGGATTTGCGAGCAGTACTTC. V gene TRBV7-9 combines with J gene TRBJ2-7; weak D call: TRBD1 (6 bases). CDR3 length: 18 residues. Germline V lookup: CDR1 SEHNR, CDR2 FQNEAQ (reference sequence). Deletions cut 5 bases from V and 6 bases from J, with 29 bases between.

The chain joins TRBV18 to TRBJ2-7; D gene ambiguous. The CDR3 has 15 amino acids. Germline V gives CDR1 KGHSH, CDR2 LQKENI. Trimming removed 1 base at V and 0 bases at J, with 10 bases between. CDR3 in amino acids: CASSPQRMSSYEQYF. CDR3 bases: TGTGCCAGCTCACCACAGCGAATGAGCTCCTACGAGCAGTACTTC. The complete variable domain, with remaining parts taken from reference TRBV18 and TRBJ2-7, reads NAGVMQNPRHLVRRRGQEARLRCSPMKGHSHVYWYRQLPEEGLKFMVYLQKENIIDESGMPKERFSAEFPKEGPSILRIQQVVRGDSAAYFCASSPQRMSSYEQYFGPGTRLTVT.

This sequence joins TRBV18 and TRBJ2-7; 7 bases map to TRBD2. CDR3 size: 15 residues. Germline CDR1 reads KGHSH; CDR2 reads LQKENI. V trimming: 2 bases; J trimming: 2 bases; junction bases outside the gene matches: 6. The DNA for the CDR3 is TGTGCCAGCTCACCAGTGGGGGGGGTGCCCTACGAGCAGTACTTC. Residues: CASSPVGGVPYEQYF.